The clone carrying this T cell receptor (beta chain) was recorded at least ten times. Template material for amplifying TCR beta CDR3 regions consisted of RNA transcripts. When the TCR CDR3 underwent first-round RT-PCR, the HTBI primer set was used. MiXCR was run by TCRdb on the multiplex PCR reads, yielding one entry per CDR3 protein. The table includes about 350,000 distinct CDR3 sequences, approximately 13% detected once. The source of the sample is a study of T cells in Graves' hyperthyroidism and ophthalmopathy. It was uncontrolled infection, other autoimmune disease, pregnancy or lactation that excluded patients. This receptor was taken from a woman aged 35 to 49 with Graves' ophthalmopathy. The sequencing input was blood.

CDR3 residues: CSVSDGNTGELFF. The CDR3 DNA sequence: TGCAGCGTTTCCGACGGCAACACCGGGGAGCTGTTTTTT. J is TRBJ2-2 and V is TRBV29-1, with D hard to call. CDR3 length: 13 amino acids. Looked up from germline, CDR1 is SQVTM and CDR2 is ANQGSEA. Trimming shortened V by 5 bases and J by 2 bases, and 9 bases separated the two germline ends.